A selection of T cell receptor beta chains follows, all from one sample in a study of blood T cell repertoires in COVID-19. Assay used: immunoSEQ multiplex PCR; TCRdb lists only in-frame clones, some missing. This repertoire shows roughly 350,000 clones, around 87% found once; its top ten account for about 6%. Sequencing was done on a sample of peripheral blood. These receptors were taken from a woman between 50 and 59 years old with COVID-19, enrolled during active disease. Both conserved end residues are part of each CDR3. Each record gives: D gene, V gene, clone size, J gene, CDR3 DNA, CDR3 protein. D genes are given only for firm matches. Clone size, where shown, is once, few, many, or a class for clones that have expanded.

d_gene: .
v_gene: TRBV9
abundance: .
j_gene: TRBJ2-1
CDR3nt: TGTGCCAGCAGCCCTGACTGGGTGGCGCAGTTCTTC
CDR3aa: CASSPDWVAQFF

d_gene: TRBD1
v_gene: TRBV24-1
abundance: .
j_gene: TRBJ1-4
CDR3nt: TGTGCCACCAGTGGAAGAGGGACAGTCCCGTATGCAACTAATGAAAAACTGTTTTTT
CDR3aa: CATSGRGTVPYATNEKLFF

d_gene: TRBD2
v_gene: TRBV5-1
abundance: .
j_gene: TRBJ2-5
CDR3nt: TGCGCCACCCAAACCCATAGCGGGGACCAAGAGACCCAGTACTTC
CDR3aa: CATQTHSGDQETQYF

d_gene: .
v_gene: TRBV12-5
abundance: .
j_gene: TRBJ1-5
CDR3nt: TGTGCTAGTGGTTTGACCCATGGGGGCAGCGCCCTTAGCAATCAGCCCCAGCATTTT
CDR3aa: CASGLTHGGSALSNQPQHF

d_gene: .
v_gene: TRBV3-1/TRBV3-2
abundance: .
j_gene: TRBJ2-7
CDR3nt: TGTGCCAGCAGCCAAGGGAGCTCCTACGAGCAGTACTTC
CDR3aa: CASSQGSSYEQYF

d_gene: TRBD2
v_gene: TRBV6-2/TRBV6-3
abundance: once
j_gene: TRBJ2-1
CDR3nt: TGTGCCAGCAGCCCTGGGGCGGGAGGATCCTACAATGAGCAGTTCTTC
CDR3aa: CASSPGAGGSYNEQFF

d_gene: TRBD1
v_gene: TRBV23-1
abundance: .
j_gene: TRBJ2-7
CDR3nt: TGCGCCAGCAGTCGGGACAGACCTTACGAGCAGTACTTC
CDR3aa: CASSRDRPYEQYF

d_gene: .
v_gene: TRBV3-1/TRBV3-2
abundance: .
j_gene: TRBJ1-1
CDR3nt: TGTGCCAGCGGTGGAGCAGCGAACACTGAAGCTTTCTTT
CDR3aa: CASGGAANTEAFF

d_gene: .
v_gene: TRBV7-6
abundance: .
j_gene: TRBJ1-6
CDR3nt: TGTGCCAGCAGCCGAGACAGGCCGGCGTCCTATAATTCACCCCTCCACTTT
CDR3aa: CASSRDRPASYNSPLHF

d_gene: .
v_gene: TRBV4-2
abundance: .
j_gene: TRBJ1-5
CDR3nt: TGTGCCAGCAGCCAAGATCGACAGGTGCATCAGCCCCAGCATTTT
CDR3aa: CASSQDRQVHQPQHF

d_gene: .
v_gene: TRBV21-1
abundance: .
j_gene: TRBJ1-5
CDR3nt: TGTGCCAGCAGCAGGGCAGGGTCAGGTCAGCCCCAGCATTTT
CDR3aa: CASSRAGSGQPQHF

d_gene: .
v_gene: TRBV9
abundance: .
j_gene: TRBJ2-5
CDR3nt: TGTGCCAGCAGCCCGCAAGAGACCCAGTACTTC
CDR3aa: CASSPQETQYF

d_gene: .
v_gene: TRBV3-1/TRBV3-2
abundance: .
j_gene: TRBJ2-2
CDR3nt: TGTGCCAGCAGCCAAGATTCGGAGACAGGCGGGAACACCGGGGAGCTGTTTTTT
CDR3aa: CASSQDSETGGNTGELFF

d_gene: .
v_gene: TRBV29-1
abundance: .
j_gene: TRBJ2-5
CDR3nt: TGCAGCGTTGATTCGGGATGGGAGACCCAGTACTTC
CDR3aa: CSVDSGWETQYF

d_gene: .
v_gene: TRBV5-1
abundance: .
j_gene: TRBJ2-3
CDR3nt: TGCGCCAGCAGCAGTGGGGACACAGGGCTTAATACGCAGTATTTT
CDR3aa: CASSSGDTGLNTQYF

d_gene: TRBD1
v_gene: TRBV5-1
abundance: once
j_gene: TRBJ1-1
CDR3nt: TGCGCCAGCAGCTTGCGACAGGGGGCCCTATTGGGCACTGAAGCTTTCTTT
CDR3aa: CASSLRQGALLGTEAFF

d_gene: .
v_gene: TRBV7-9
abundance: .
j_gene: TRBJ1-4
CDR3nt: TGTGCCAGCGCTTCGATGACAGCGGGGACAACTAATGAAAAACTGTTTTTT
CDR3aa: CASASMTAGTTNEKLFF

d_gene: .
v_gene: TRBV2
abundance: .
j_gene: TRBJ1-4
CDR3nt: TGTGCCAGCAGCAGGGCCATTGGTGAAAAACTGTTTTTT
CDR3aa: CASSRAIGEKLFF

d_gene: .
v_gene: TRBV7-7
abundance: .
j_gene: TRBJ2-2
CDR3nt: TGTGCTAGCAGCGCCCAGGCCGGGGAGCTGTTTTTT
CDR3aa: CASSAQAGELFF

d_gene: TRBD1
v_gene: TRBV5-4
abundance: .
j_gene: TRBJ1-4
CDR3nt: TGTGCCAGCAGCACTACGACAGGGGCGAATGAAAAACTGTTTTTT
CDR3aa: CASSTTTGANEKLFF

d_gene: .
v_gene: TRBV6-5
abundance: .
j_gene: TRBJ1-1
CDR3nt: TGTGCCAGCAGCCCCGGCACTGAAGCTTTCTTT
CDR3aa: CASSPGTEAFF

d_gene: .
v_gene: TRBV21-1
abundance: .
j_gene: TRBJ1-1
CDR3nt: TGTGCCAGCAGCAAAGGGGTAAGGGGCGAGAACACTGAAGCTTTCTTT
CDR3aa: CASSKGVRGENTEAFF

d_gene: TRBD2
v_gene: TRBV15
abundance: .
j_gene: TRBJ2-2
CDR3nt: TGTGCCACCAGCAGAACCGGACTAGCGGGATACTCCGGGGAGCTGTTTTTT
CDR3aa: CATSRTGLAGYSGELFF

d_gene: .
v_gene: TRBV19
abundance: once
j_gene: TRBJ1-4
CDR3nt: TGTGCCAGCAGAACAGGGTGGAGTGAAAAACTGTTTTTT
CDR3aa: CASRTGWSEKLFF

d_gene: TRBD1
v_gene: TRBV12-5
abundance: once
j_gene: TRBJ2-5
CDR3nt: TGTGCTAGTGGTGCCCCCCGGGACAGGGAGGGAGAGACCCAGTACTTC
CDR3aa: CASGAPRDREGETQYF

d_gene: TRBD1
v_gene: TRBV19
abundance: once
j_gene: TRBJ1-2
CDR3nt: TGTGCCAGTAGACGAAACAGGGGGCAGAGCTATGGCTACACCTTC
CDR3aa: CASRRNRGQSYGYTF

d_gene: TRBD2
v_gene: TRBV3-1/TRBV3-2
abundance: .
j_gene: TRBJ2-1
CDR3nt: TGTGCCAGCAGCACACTAGCGGGCCGCAATGAGCAGTTCTTC
CDR3aa: CASSTLAGRNEQFF

d_gene: .
v_gene: TRBV15
abundance: .
j_gene: TRBJ1-3
CDR3nt: TGTGCCACCAGCAGAGACTTAAGCACCTCCGGAAACACCATATATTTT
CDR3aa: CATSRDLSTSGNTIYF

d_gene: .
v_gene: TRBV5-5
abundance: .
j_gene: TRBJ2-7
CDR3nt: TGTGCCAGCAGCTTGGATCCGGGGTCCTACGAGCAGTACTTC
CDR3aa: CASSLDPGSYEQYF

d_gene: .
v_gene: TRBV30
abundance: .
j_gene: TRBJ2-7
CDR3nt: TGTGCCTGGAGTCTCCAGCGGAACTACGAGCAGTACTTC
CDR3aa: CAWSLQRNYEQYF

d_gene: .
v_gene: TRBV7-9
abundance: .
j_gene: TRBJ2-1
CDR3nt: TGTGCCAGCAGCAGGAATAAGGAGAGCTCCTACAATGAGCAGTTCTTC
CDR3aa: CASSRNKESSYNEQFF

d_gene: .
v_gene: TRBV5-5
abundance: .
j_gene: TRBJ1-1
CDR3nt: TGTGCCAGCAGCTTGTATCCATTCGGGGAAGGGACTGAAGCTTTCTTT
CDR3aa: CASSLYPFGEGTEAFF

d_gene: .
v_gene: TRBV18
abundance: .
j_gene: TRBJ2-2
CDR3nt: TGTGCCAGCTCCCTTGTCTCGCGGACGAACACCGGGGAGCTGTTTTTT
CDR3aa: CASSLVSRTNTGELFF